This record covers a single T cell receptor (beta chain). Its cognate antigen is unknown. This specimen includes other DNA sequences encoding the same CDR3. This sample was included in a study of OX40 agonist ivuxolimab in advanced cancers. On the study more broadly: Checkpoint inhibitors had been given previously to 35% to 50% of patients. Study-wide points: Compared with CD4+, CD8+ T cells on average had more expanded clones. The 0.1-3.0 mg/kg partial responders had among the lowest clonal expansion. The expanded peripheral T cells' antigen specificity was not determined.

This CDR3 is 13 amino acids long. Trimming removed 9 bases at V and 5 bases at J, with 17 bases between. The germline gives CDR1 KGHSH, CDR2 LQKENI. Only in-frame clones appear in the TCRdb table, and some are missing; sequencing was by immunoSEQ multiplex PCR. The repertoire consists of about 45,000 clones, with 75% to 90% occurring once and the leading ten covering 12%. Specimen: CD4+ or CD8+ T cells sorted from blood, collected in a trial of the OX40 agonist ivuxolimab. J is TRBJ2-7 and V is TRBV18; the D gene is possibly TRBD1 (6 bases). The receptor was derived from an adult with an advanced solid tumor such as melanoma, head and neck, liver or kidney cancer. CDR3 DNA sequence: TGTGCCAGTACCCACCTGACAGGAGACGAGCAGTACTTC. It yields the protein CASTHLTGDEQYF. Looking up the rest from reference TRBV18 and TRBJ2-7 gives the full variable domain: NAGVMQNPRHLVRRRGQEARLRCSPMKGHSHVYWYRQLPEEGLKFMVYLQKENIIDESGMPKERFSAEFPKEGPSILRIQQVVRGDSAAYFCASTHLTGDEQYFGPGTRLTVT.